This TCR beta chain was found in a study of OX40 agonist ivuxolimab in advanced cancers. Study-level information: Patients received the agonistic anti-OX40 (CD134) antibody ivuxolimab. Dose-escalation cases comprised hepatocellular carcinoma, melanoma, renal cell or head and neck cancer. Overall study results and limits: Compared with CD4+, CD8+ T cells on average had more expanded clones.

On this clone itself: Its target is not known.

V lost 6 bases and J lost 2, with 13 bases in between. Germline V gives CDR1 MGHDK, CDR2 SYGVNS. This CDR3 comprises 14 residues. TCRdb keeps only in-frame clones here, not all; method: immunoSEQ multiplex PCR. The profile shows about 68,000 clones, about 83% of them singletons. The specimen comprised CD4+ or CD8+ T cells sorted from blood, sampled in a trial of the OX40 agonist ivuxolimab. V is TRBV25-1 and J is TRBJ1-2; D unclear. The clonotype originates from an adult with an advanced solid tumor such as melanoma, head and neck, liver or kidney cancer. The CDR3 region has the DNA TGTGCCAGCAGATTCGCCGGAGCAAACTATGGCTACACCTTC. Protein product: CASRFAGANYGYTF.